This entry features one T cell receptor (beta chain) sequence. Its matching antigen is unknown. The data originate from a study of blood T cells in healthy people across ages. Study-level points and caveats: Roughly linear age-related decline in beta diversity appeared, significant by age approximately 40.

After removal of 5 bases from V and 6 bases from J, the junction contained 10 bases not matched to a gene. There are 14 residues in the CDR3. Per the germline V gene, CDR1 is PRHDT and CDR2 is FYEKMQ (reference sequence). Then a second PCR, running about 7 to 11 cycles, was carried out with a sample-barcoded 5' primer and a J-beta primer mix. TCRdb passed the 5' RACE reads through MiXCR, listing each CDR3 protein once. The sample consists of fewer than 1,200,000 distinct CDR3 sequences, 20% to 25% of them appearing once. These sequences were also reported in another study, on T cells of mothers and their children.

The J gene is TRBJ2-7, the V gene TRBV13, with TRBD2 matching over 7 bases. The sequenced sample consisted of blood. The receptor comes from a girl aged 2 to 9 in good health. In DNA, the CDR3 is TGTGCCAGCAGCCCAACCGGGACTATCGGCGAGCAGTACTTC. Its translation is CASSPTGTIGEQYF.